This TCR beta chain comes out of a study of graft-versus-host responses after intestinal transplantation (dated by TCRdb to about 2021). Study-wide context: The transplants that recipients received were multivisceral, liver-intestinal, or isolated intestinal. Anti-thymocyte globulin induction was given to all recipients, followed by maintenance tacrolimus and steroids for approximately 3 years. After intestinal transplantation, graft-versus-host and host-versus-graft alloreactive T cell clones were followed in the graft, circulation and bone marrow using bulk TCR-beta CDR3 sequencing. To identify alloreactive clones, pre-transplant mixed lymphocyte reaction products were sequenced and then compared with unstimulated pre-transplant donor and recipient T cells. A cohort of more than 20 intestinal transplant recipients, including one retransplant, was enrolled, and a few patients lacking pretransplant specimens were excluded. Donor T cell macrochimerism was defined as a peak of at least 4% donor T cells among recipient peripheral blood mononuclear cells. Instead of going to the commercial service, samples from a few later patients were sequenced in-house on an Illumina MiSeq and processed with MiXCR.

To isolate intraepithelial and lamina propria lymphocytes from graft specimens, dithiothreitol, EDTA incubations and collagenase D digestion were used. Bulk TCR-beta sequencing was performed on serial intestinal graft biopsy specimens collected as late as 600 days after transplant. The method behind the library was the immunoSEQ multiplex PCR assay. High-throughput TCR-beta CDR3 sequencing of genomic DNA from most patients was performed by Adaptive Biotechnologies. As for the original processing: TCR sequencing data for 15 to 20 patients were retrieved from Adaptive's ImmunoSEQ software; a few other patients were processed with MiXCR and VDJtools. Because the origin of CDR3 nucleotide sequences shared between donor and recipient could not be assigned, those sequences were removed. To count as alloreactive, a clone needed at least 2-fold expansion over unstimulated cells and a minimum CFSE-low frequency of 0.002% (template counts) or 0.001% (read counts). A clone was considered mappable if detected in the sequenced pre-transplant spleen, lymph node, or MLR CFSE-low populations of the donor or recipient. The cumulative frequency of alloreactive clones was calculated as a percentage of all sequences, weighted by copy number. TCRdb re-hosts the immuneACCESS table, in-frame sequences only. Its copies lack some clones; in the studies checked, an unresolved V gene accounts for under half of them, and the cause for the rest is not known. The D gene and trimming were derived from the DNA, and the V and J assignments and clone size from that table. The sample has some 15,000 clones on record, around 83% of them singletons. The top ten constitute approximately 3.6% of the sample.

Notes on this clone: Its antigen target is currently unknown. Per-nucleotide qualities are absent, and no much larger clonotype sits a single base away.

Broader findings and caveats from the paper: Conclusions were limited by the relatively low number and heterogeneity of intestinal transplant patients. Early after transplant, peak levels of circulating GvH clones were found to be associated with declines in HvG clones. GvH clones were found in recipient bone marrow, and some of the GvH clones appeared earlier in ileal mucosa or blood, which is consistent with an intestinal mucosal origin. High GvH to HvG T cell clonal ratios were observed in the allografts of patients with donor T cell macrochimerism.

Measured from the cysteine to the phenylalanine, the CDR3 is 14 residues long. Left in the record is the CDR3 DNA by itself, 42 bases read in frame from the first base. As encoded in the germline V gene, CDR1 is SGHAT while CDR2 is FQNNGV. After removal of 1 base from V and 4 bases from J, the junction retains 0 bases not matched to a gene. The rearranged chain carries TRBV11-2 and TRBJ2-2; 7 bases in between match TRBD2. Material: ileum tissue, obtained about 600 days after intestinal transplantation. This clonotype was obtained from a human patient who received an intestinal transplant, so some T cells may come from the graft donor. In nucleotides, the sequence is TGTGCCAGCAGCTTAGGGACTAGCACCGGGGAGCTGTTTTTT. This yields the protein CASSLGTSTGELFF.